Below are 32 T cell receptor beta chains sequenced from a single sample in a study of vaccination and CD4 T cells after COVID-19. As for treatment: roughly ten-day PBMC culture with coronavirus spike peptide pools or control peptides (ViraFEST assay). Unexposed donor CD4+ T cells predated the COVID-19 pandemic, collected 2011-2018. What these receptors recognize is not known. Oncomine TCR Beta short-read sequencing was applied to DNA from cultured CD4+ T cells. Using its own MiXCR run on the PCR reads, TCRdb lists one record per CDR3 protein. The sample shows about 570 distinct CDR3 sequences, approximately 15% of them seen only once. Sequenced sample: CD4+ T cells from blood, cultured in vitro. These receptors came from a human donor in good health.

This clonotype was detected a few times. This chain links TRBV5-1 with TRBJ2-7; possibly TRBD1 for D (5 bases). V dropped 0 bases and J dropped 3 bases, with 7 bases sitting between them. The CDR3 extends over 13 amino acids. CDR1 is SGHRS and CDR2 is YFSETQ in the germline V gene. The DNA of the CDR3 is TGCGCCAGCAGCTTGGGACAGTTCTACGAGCAGTACTTC. Encoded protein: CASSLGQFYEQYF.

J is TRBJ2-3 and V is TRBV18; D call uncertain. V lost 3 bases and J lost 0, with 4 bases in between. The CDR3 totals 13 residues. Germline assignment: CDR1 KGHSH and CDR2 LQKENI. The DNA for the CDR3 is TGTGCCAGCTCACCTTACAGCACAGATACGCAGTATTTT. It specifies CASSPYSTDTQYF.

This clonotype qualifies as medium-sized. V usage is TRBV4-3 and J usage is TRBJ1-5; D may be TRBD1 (6 bases). The CDR3 totals 15 residues. Trimming shortened V by 1 base and J by 5 bases, and 12 bases separated the two germline ends. CDR1 and CDR2 (germline): LGHNA, YSLEER. CDR3 amino acids: CASSQAIQGDQPQHF. CDR3 DNA: TGCGCCAGCAGCCAAGCAATACAGGGTGATCAGCCCCAGCATTTT.

The chain joins TRBV15 to TRBJ2-1, with 11 positions matching TRBD2. Trimming at V came to 5 bases and at J to 10 bases, leaving 4 bases not matched to a gene. Germline values: CDR1 LNHNV, CDR2 YYDKDF (reference sequence). The CDR3 contains 13 residues. The CDR3: CATSARLAGEQFF. DNA of the CDR3: TGTGCCACCAGCGCACGACTAGCGGGAGAGCAGTTCTTC.

A few counts support this clonotype. The gene calls are TRBV7-9 and TRBJ1-4, with 8 bases lining up with TRBD1. V shed 2 bases and J 7 bases; nucleotides not matched to a gene: 6. The CDR3 sequence is 15 residues long. In germline, CDR1 is SEHNR, CDR2 FQNEAQ (reference sequence). CDR3 region: CASSLQGAGSEKLFF. CDR3 bases: TGTGCCAGCAGCTTACAGGGGGCGGGGAGTGAAAAACTGTTTTTT.

This clonotype came up a few times. This chain links TRBV28 with TRBJ2-5; D not resolved. Looked up from germline, CDR1 is MDHEN and CDR2 is SYDVKM. The CDR3 length is 14 residues. V shed 6 bases and J shed 12 bases, with 23 bases lying between them. CDR3 loop: CASRTPGRRAPEYF. CDR3 nucleotides: TGTGCCAGCAGAACCCCGGGTCGTCGAGCGCCGGAGTACTTC.

This clonotype is medium-sized. This chain uses TRBV7-9 with TRBJ2-7, with D tentatively TRBD1 or TRBD2 (5 bases each). CDR3 size: 15 residues. V was shortened by 2 bases and J by 0 bases, with 11 bases between the two germline ends. In germline, CDR1 is SEHNR, CDR2 FQNEAQ (reference sequence). In DNA form, the CDR3 reads TGTGCCAGCAGCTTAAGGGACGGAGCCTCCTACGAGCAGTACTTC. It translates to CASSLRDGASYEQYF.

The J gene is TRBJ1-1, the V gene TRBV5-1; 7 bases are a match to TRBD1. J was trimmed by 1 base and V by 4 bases; bases with no gene match: 4. Germline CDR1 SGHRS, CDR2 YFSETQ. This CDR3 contains 14 residues. CDR3 protein: CASSRTGSNTEAFF. In DNA, the CDR3 is TGCGCCAGCAGCCGGACAGGCTCGAACACTGAAGCTTTCTTT.

This clonotype is deemed medium-sized. The genes are TRBV28 and TRBJ1-3; no clear D gene. The CDR3 contains 12 residues. From germline, CDR1 is MDHEN and CDR2 SYDVKM. V lost 8 bases to trimming and J lost 4 bases, with 9 bases between them. In DNA form, the CDR3 reads TGTGCCAGCGCGTCGAGAGGAAACACCATATATTTT. Residues: CASASRGNTIYF.

This clonotype was counted only a few times. The chain couples TRBV5-8 to TRBJ2-3, with D perhaps matching TRBD2 (6 bases). Trimming took off 2 bases at V and 0 bases at J, with 10 bases between the two ends. Germline CDR1 SGHTS, CDR2 YDEGEE. There are 15 residues in the CDR3. This CDR3 is CASSFSGTSTDTQYF. The CDR3 DNA reads as TGTGCCAGCAGCTTTTCCGGGACTAGCACAGATACGCAGTATTTT. The whole variable domain, remainder taken from reference TRBV5-8 and TRBJ2-3, is EAGVTQSPTHLIKTRGQQATLRCSPISGHTSVYWYQQALGLGLQFLLWYDEGEERNRGNFPPRFSGRQFPNYSSELNVNALELEDSALYLCASSFSGTSTDTQYFGPGTRLTVL.

Relative to its sample, this clonotype is medium-sized. This chain links TRBV11-2 with TRBJ2-3, with D perhaps TRBD2 (5 bases). Germline loops: CDR1 SGHAT, CDR2 FQNNGV. Trimming removed 5 bases from V and 5 bases from J, with 14 bases in between. The CDR3 totals 14 residues. The CDR3 sequence: CASSTRLSGDTQYF. In DNA, the CDR3 is TGTGCCAGCAGCACAAGACTAAGTGGAGATACGCAGTATTTT.

This clonotype has more than one count but fewer than ten. The chain has TRBV10-1 and TRBJ2-7; possibly TRBD1 or TRBD2 for D (5 bases each). Germline assignment: CDR1 WNHNN and CDR2 SYGVQD (reference sequence). V dropped 2 bases and J dropped 2 bases, with 16 bases sitting between them. The CDR3 has 16 residues. CDR3 amino acids: CASSEAGTEKPYEQYF. The DNA of the CDR3 is TGCGCCAGCAGTGAGGCCGGGACGGAAAAACCCTACGAGCAGTACTTC.

The DNA of the CDR3 is TGCAGTGCTATCCACAGGGACTCCTACAATGAGCAGTTCTTC. Residues: CSAIHRDSYNEQFF. The rearrangement links TRBV20-1 to TRBJ2-1; a weak D match, TRBD1 (6 bases). The ends were cut back, 4 bases at V and 0 bases at J, with 10 bases in the middle. The CDR3 length is 14 residues. Germline values: CDR1 DFQATT, CDR2 SNEGSKA (reference sequence).

This clonotype was counted a few times. The chain is built from TRBV25-1 and TRBJ2-7; D is uncertain. CDR1 and CDR2 from the germline V gene are MGHDK and SYGVNS. This CDR3 is 13 amino acids long. Trimming stripped 1 base from V and 4 bases from J, with 8 bases between. CDR3 nucleotide sequence: TGTGCCAGCAGTGAATCCCCCGATTACGAGCAGTACTTC. This translates into CASSESPDYEQYF.

This chain joins TRBV5-1 and TRBJ2-1; TRBD2 aligns across 8 bases. This CDR3 region has 15 residues. Per germline, CDR1 SGHRS and CDR2 YFSETQ. Trimming took 0 bases from V and 3 from J; bases not matched to a gene: 2. The CDR3: CASSLEAGGYNEQFF. The CDR3 DNA is TGCGCCAGCAGCTTGGAGGCGGGAGGCTACAATGAGCAGTTCTTC.

This clonotype was seen a handful of times. This sequence joins TRBV11-2 and TRBJ2-2; D gene uncertain. The CDR3 runs to 14 residues. V was cut by 7 bases and J by 3 bases, with 12 bases left in between. CDR1 is SGHAT, CDR2 FQNNGV, per germline. The CDR3 here is CASTTRVDTGELFF. Written as DNA, the CDR3 is TGTGCCAGCACAACTCGGGTGGACACCGGGGAGCTGTTTTTT.

This clonotype was detected only a few times. J is TRBJ2-5 and V is TRBV5-1; D uncertain. The CDR3 sequence is 14 residues long. Germline V gene lookup returns CDR1 SGHRS and CDR2 YFSETQ. V gave up 7 bases and J gave up 3 bases, with 16 bases separating them. CDR3 bases: TGCGCCAGCGGGCTTCCCTGGGGAAAAGAGACCCAGTACTTC. Protein product: CASGLPWGKETQYF.

This clonotype was found a few times. The chain is built from TRBV10-2 and TRBJ1-5; 8 nucleotides line up with TRBD1. CDR1 and CDR2 from the germline V gene are WSHSY and SAAADI. V dropped 4 bases and J dropped 5; count of bases not matched to a gene: 1. CDR3 length equals 13 residues. CDR3 residues: CASSADRDQPQHF. The CDR3 DNA sequence: TGCGCCAGCAGTGCGGACAGGGATCAGCCCCAGCATTTT.

This clonotype is judged hyperexpanded. Here the CDR3 DNA reads TGTGCCAGCAGCCCGGACAGGGTTTTTCCCTACGAGCAGTACTTC. The encoded protein is CASSPDRVFPYEQYF. The J gene is TRBJ2-7, the V gene TRBV11-1; 8 positions agree with TRBD1. The CDR3 runs 15 residues. V lost 5 bases and J lost 2; bases outside the gene matches: 8. Germline-derived CDR1 and CDR2 are SGHAT and FQDESV (reference sequence).

This clonotype is classed as medium-sized. V gene TRBV10-1 combines with J gene TRBJ1-1; D call uncertain. The CDR3 is 16 residues long. Trimming shortened V by 3 bases and J by 1 base, and 15 bases separated the two germline ends. Germline CDR1 reads WNHNN; CDR2 reads SYGVQD (reference sequence). The CDR3 DNA follows: TGCGCCAGCAGTGATGGGAGAACCCACCAGAACACTGAAGCTTTCTTT. Its protein is CASSDGRTHQNTEAFF.

This clonotype was seen just once. With a much larger clone just one base away, this may be a read error. This chain uses TRBV20-1 with TRBJ1-1; D possibly corresponds to TRBD1 (6 bases). The CDR3 loop spans 12 amino acids. The V end lost 3 bases, the J end lost 5 bases, and 10 bases lay between the germline ends. The germline V gene has CDR1 DFQATT and CDR2 SNEGSKA (reference sequence). CDR3 sequence: CSASRDTTEAFF. In nucleotides, the CDR3 is TGCAGTGCTAGCAGGGACACGACTGAAGCTTTCTTT.

This clonotype was seen only once. The chain joins TRBV5-8 to TRBJ2-7, with 9 nucleotides matching TRBD1. V gave up 4 bases and J gave up 5 bases; unmatched junction bases: 13. The CDR3 is 16 amino acids. Germline CDR1 is SGHTS and CDR2 is YDEGEE. The CDR3 here is CASSRGPGQGGHEQYF. The CDR3, as DNA: TGTGCCAGCAGCCGGGGGCCGGGACAGGGAGGGCACGAGCAGTACTTC.

By sample fraction, this clonotype is large. V usage is TRBV6-1 and J usage is TRBJ1-2; 9 positions agree with TRBD1. This CDR3 spans 14 amino acids. Per the germline V gene, CDR1 is MNHNS and CDR2 is SASEGT. V shed 1 base and J 5 bases; nucleotides not matched to a gene: 2. This chain's CDR3 is CASSEGGQGYGYTF. The CDR3 DNA reads TGTGCCAGCAGTGAAGGCGGACAGGGGTATGGCTACACCTTC.

This clonotype is classed as medium-sized. The rearrangement uses TRBV20-1 and TRBJ1-2; 7 positions match TRBD1. Germline CDR1 reads DFQATT; CDR2 reads SNEGSKA (reference sequence). The CDR3 contains 11 residues. The ends lost 5 bases at V and 4 bases at J; junction bases unmatched: 1. CDR3 nucleotides: TGCAGTGCTGGGACAGCCTATGGCTACACCTTC. Protein product: CSAGTAYGYTF.

This clonotype is large by share. This chain links TRBV20-1 with TRBJ2-6; weak D call: TRBD2 (6 bases). V dropped 7 bases and J dropped 0 bases, with 16 bases sitting between them. This CDR3 comprises 16 residues. Per germline, CDR1 DFQATT and CDR2 SNEGSKA (reference sequence). The CDR3 DNA reads TGCAGTGGCCAGTACCGGGGACTCTCTGGGGCCAACGTCCTGACTTTC. Residues: CSGQYRGLSGANVLTF.

By share, this clonotype counts as large. The chain joins TRBV10-1 to TRBJ2-7; TRBD2 is a possible D gene (5 bases). This CDR3 comprises 14 residues. The V end was cut by 0 bases, the J end by 4 bases, with 10 bases between. Germline CDR1 is WNHNN and CDR2 is SYGVQD (reference sequence). The CDR3 loop reads CASSESRAIYEQYF. The DNA for the CDR3 is TGCGCCAGCAGTGAGTCGAGGGCCATATACGAGCAGTACTTC.

This clonotype is categorized as large. This sequence joins TRBV7-2 and TRBJ1-6; D may be TRBD1 (5 bases). V lost 4 bases, J lost 10 bases, and 14 bases lay in between. Germline V gene lookup returns CDR1 SGHTA and CDR2 FQGNSA. There are 14 residues in the CDR3. CDR3 in DNA: TGTGCCAGCAGCTCCACCACGGGGCCCTCACCCCTCCACTTT. Encoded protein: CASSSTTGPSPLHF.

With regard to this clonotype: This sequence may be a read error, since a much larger clone differs from it by one base. This chain uses TRBV6-1 with TRBJ1-5, with 8 bases aligning to TRBD1. The CDR3 consists of 15 residues. CDR1 is MNHNS, CDR2 SASEGT, per germline. The CDR3 is CASSSDRGSVQPRHF. The CDR3 nucleotides read TGTGCCAGCAGCTCTGACAGGGGATCCGTCCAGCCCCGGCATTTT.

The chain combines TRBV5-1 with TRBJ2-7; 11 bases are shared with TRBD2. V gave up 3 bases and J gave up 0 bases; unmatched junction bases: 5. This CDR3 is 16 amino acids long. The germline V gene has CDR1 SGHRS and CDR2 YFSETQ. The CDR3 coding sequence is TGCGCCAGCAGCTCCACCGGGACTAGCGGCTCCTACGAGCAGTACTTC. It is translated as CASSSTGTSGSYEQYF. The full variable domain, completed using reference TRBV5-1 and TRBJ2-7, is KAGVTQTPRYLIKTRGQQVTLSCSPISGHRSVSWYQQTPGQGLQFLFEYFSETQRNKGNFPGRFSGRQFSNSRSEMNVSTLELGDSALYLCASSSTGTSGSYEQYFGPGTRLTVT.

The gene calls are TRBV5-1 and TRBJ1-2; no clear D gene. The CDR3 consists of 13 residues. CDR1 SGHRS and CDR2 YFSETQ come from the germline V gene. Between the trimmed V and J ends, which lost 0 bases and 7 bases, there was a span of 10 bases. CDR3 coding DNA: TGCGCCAGCAGCTTGGAGGCACGGTTTGGCTACACCTTC. This sequence encodes CASSLEARFGYTF. The full variable domain, its missing parts supplied by reference TRBV5-1 and TRBJ1-2, is KAGVTQTPRYLIKTRGQQVTLSCSPISGHRSVSWYQQTPGQGLQFLFEYFSETQRNKGNFPGRFSGRQFSNSRSEMNVSTLELGDSALYLCASSLEARFGYTFGSGTRLTVV.

This clonotype is classed as medium-sized (0.01 to 0.1%). The CDR3 nucleotides read TGTGCCAGCAGCTTATCTGCGGGAGGCGATACGCAGTATTTT. Its translation is CASSLSAGGDTQYF. V is TRBV7-9 and J is TRBJ2-3; 8 nucleotides line up with TRBD2. Unmatched junction bases numbered 4, after V lost 2 bases and J lost 6 bases. CDR3 length: 14 residues. Looked up from germline, CDR1 is SEHNR and CDR2 is FQNEAQ (reference sequence).

The V gene is TRBV12-3 or TRBV12-4, the J gene TRBJ2-7; TRBD1 aligns across 7 bases. The CDR3 consists of 16 residues. The trim removed 5 bases at V and 1 base at J, leaving 11 bases unmatched. CDR3 in amino acids: CASSRQGEGSSYEQYF. The DNA of the CDR3 is TGTGCCAGCAGTAGGCAGGGGGAAGGAAGTTCCTACGAGCAGTACTTC.